This is a list of T cell receptor beta chains from one sample in a study of technical replicates of blood from a handful of donors. Libraries were prepared by immunoSEQ multiplex PCR; TCRdb keeps only in-frame clonotypes and omits some of them. The data hold around 12,000 clones, with about 91% observed a single time. Sequencing was carried out using PBMCs. All receptors derive from a human donor in good health. Each CDR3 is given with its conserved first and last residue. A D gene is named only where the DNA matches it firmly. Clone size is stated in some rows and not others, as once, few, many or a class when expanded.

CDR3: CASKAQGTGAIQYF; DNA: TGTGCCAGTAAGGCTCAAGGGACAGGGGCCATTCAGTACTTC; V: TRBV19; D: TRBD1; size: .; J: TRBJ2-4; length: 14
CDR3: CASHQGPTLNTGELFF; DNA: TGTGCCAGTCACCAGGGGCCGACACTTAACACCGGGGAGCTGTTTTTT; V: TRBV19; D: .; size: .; J: TRBJ2-2; length: 16
CDR3: CASLGQVVTEAFF; DNA: TGTGCCAGCCTGGGACAGGTGGTCACTGAAGCTTTCTTT; V: TRBV6-1; D: TRBD1; size: .; J: TRBJ1-1; length: 13
CDR3: CASSFDPGQRNGYTF; DNA: TGCGCCAGCAGCTTCGACCCGGGACAAAGGAATGGCTACACCTTC; V: TRBV5-1; D: .; size: .; J: TRBJ1-2; length: 15
CDR3: CASTSPDRDLEQYF; DNA: TGTGCCAGCACCTCGCCGGACAGGGATCTCGAGCAGTACTTC; V: TRBV27; D: TRBD1; size: .; J: TRBJ2-7; length: 14
CDR3: CASSLGPTGSETQYF; DNA: TGTGCCAGCAGCTTGGGACCTACAGGGTCAGAGACCCAGTACTTC; V: TRBV7-7; D: .; size: .; J: TRBJ2-5; length: 15
CDR3: CASSQDQNTGELFF; DNA: TGCGCCAGCAGCCAAGACCAGAACACCGGGGAGCTGTTTTTT; V: TRBV4-1; D: .; size: .; J: TRBJ2-2; length: 14
CDR3: CAWSPTGYGYTF; DNA: TGTGCCTGGAGTCCGACAGGGTACGGCTACACCTTC; V: TRBV30; D: TRBD1; size: .; J: TRBJ1-2; length: 12
CDR3: CASSPMPAHGEQFF; DNA: TGTGCCAGCAGCCCTATGCCTGCGCATGGTGAGCAGTTCTTC; V: TRBV7-8; D: .; size: .; J: TRBJ2-1; length: 14
CDR3: CASRGTAGGIGELFF; DNA: TGTGCCAGCAGGGGGACTGCGGGAGGAATCGGGGAGCTGTTTTTT; V: TRBV6-1; D: TRBD2; size: .; J: TRBJ2-2; length: 15
CDR3: CASSSLSLWSYEQYF; DNA: TGTGCCAGCAGCTCCCTTTCACTCTGGTCCTACGAGCAGTACTTC; V: TRBV13; D: .; size: once; J: TRBJ2-7; length: 15
CDR3: CAWSVGAETQYF; DNA: TGTGCCTGGAGTGTAGGAGCGGAGACCCAGTACTTC; V: TRBV30; D: .; size: few; J: TRBJ2-5; length: 12
CDR3: CASSMAGLAFF; DNA: TGTGCCAGCAGTATGGCAGGACTTGCTTTCTTT; V: TRBV6-6; D: .; size: .; J: TRBJ1-1; length: 11
CDR3: CASNTQRDSYEQYF; DNA: TGCGCCAGCAATACCCAGCGGGACTCCTACGAGCAGTACTTC; V: TRBV10-2; D: TRBD2; size: .; J: TRBJ2-7; length: 14
CDR3: CASSLTMGLAGGGSYEQYF; DNA: TGTGCCAGCAGCTTAACCATGGGACTAGCGGGAGGAGGCTCCTACGAGCAGTACTTC; V: TRBV13; D: TRBD2; size: .; J: TRBJ2-7; length: 19
CDR3: CASLPYGSGTGTDTQYF; DNA: TGTGCCAGTCTTCCGTACGGCAGCGGGACCGGCACAGATACGCAGTATTTT; V: TRBV19; D: TRBD2; size: few; J: TRBJ2-3; length: 17
CDR3: CASSQRQGESYEQYF; DNA: TGTGCCAGCAGCCAACGACAGGGGGAGTCCTACGAGCAGTACTTC; V: TRBV4-2; D: TRBD1; size: .; J: TRBJ2-7; length: 15
CDR3: CARSAGTGGSVSYEQYF; DNA: TGTGCCAGAAGCGCCGGGACAGGGGGCTCCGTGTCCTACGAGCAGTACTTC; V: TRBV5-3; D: TRBD1; size: .; J: TRBJ2-7; length: 17
CDR3: CASSSADRGQVWYGYTF; DNA: TGTGCCAGCAGCTCAGCGGACAGGGGGCAAGTGTGGTATGGCTACACCTTC; V: TRBV7-9; D: TRBD1; size: .; J: TRBJ1-2; length: 17
CDR3: CASSYEQGSTEAFF; DNA: TGTGCCAGCAGTTACGAGCAGGGGAGCACTGAAGCTTTCTTT; V: TRBV6-6; D: .; size: .; J: TRBJ1-1; length: 14
CDR3: CASSSYRGGSYEQYF; DNA: TGTGCCAGCAGTTCCTACAGGGGGGGCTCCTACGAGCAGTACTTC; V: TRBV27; D: .; size: .; J: TRBJ2-7; length: 15
CDR3: CASSRGGSNEQFF; DNA: TGTGCCAGCAGCCGAGGGGGTTCCAATGAGCAGTTCTTC; V: TRBV11-2; D: .; size: .; J: TRBJ2-1; length: 13
CDR3: CASSYSITGHLYEQYF; DNA: TGTGCCAGCAGTTACTCGATAACGGGACACCTCTACGAGCAGTACTTC; V: TRBV6-5; D: .; size: .; J: TRBJ2-7; length: 16
CDR3: CASSSGGRLNTEAFF; DNA: TGTGCCAGCAGCTCAGGAGGGCGGCTGAACACTGAAGCTTTCTTT; V: TRBV5-4; D: .; size: .; J: TRBJ1-1; length: 15
CDR3: CSVGTGEQEQYF; DNA: TGCAGCGTTGGGACAGGCGAACAGGAGCAGTACTTC; V: TRBV29-1; D: TRBD1; size: .; J: TRBJ2-7; length: 12
CDR3: CASSPHGAGGYTF; DNA: TGTGCCAGCAGCCCCCACGGAGCCGGAGGCTACACCTTC; V: TRBV7-9; D: .; size: .; J: TRBJ1-2; length: 13
CDR3: CASSLDPGTTYEQYF; DNA: TGTGCCAGCAGCTTAGACCCGGGTACCACCTACGAGCAGTACTTC; V: TRBV11-2; D: .; size: .; J: TRBJ2-7; length: 15
CDR3: CASSTQGASGNQPQHF; DNA: TGTGCCAGCTCCACACAGGGGGCGAGCGGCAATCAGCCCCAGCATTTT; V: TRBV27; D: TRBD1; size: .; J: TRBJ1-5; length: 16
CDR3: CASSFSQGAIEQYF; DNA: TGCGCCAGCAGCTTCAGCCAGGGGGCAATCGAGCAGTACTTC; V: TRBV5-1; D: TRBD1; size: .; J: TRBJ2-7; length: 14
CDR3: CASSLSSGNTGELFF; DNA: TGCGCCAGCAGCTTGTCTAGCGGTAACACCGGGGAGCTGTTTTTT; V: TRBV5-1; D: TRBD2; size: .; J: TRBJ2-2; length: 15
CDR3: CASSRPGLENEQFF; DNA: TGTGCCAGCAGCCGCCCGGGACTAGAAAATGAGCAGTTCTTC; V: TRBV6-5; D: TRBD2; size: .; J: TRBJ2-1; length: 14
CDR3: CASSLNANFGQWAPNYGYTF; DNA: TGCGCCAGCAGCTTGAATGCCAATTTCGGACAGTGGGCCCCTAACTATGGCTACACCTTC; V: TRBV5-1; D: .; size: .; J: TRBJ1-2; length: 20
CDR3: CASSLRGGGDLKNTGELFF; DNA: TGTGCCAGCAGCCTAAGGGGCGGGGGGGACTTGAAAAACACCGGGGAGCTGTTTTTT; V: TRBV7-6; D: TRBD2; size: once; J: TRBJ2-2; length: 19
CDR3: CASSTGGTVNTEAFF; DNA: TGCGCCAGCAGTACAGGGGGCACTGTGAACACTGAAGCTTTCTTT; V: TRBV10-1; D: TRBD1; size: few; J: TRBJ1-1; length: 15
CDR3: CAIAGTSGRESNEQFF; DNA: TGTGCCATCGCAGGGACTAGCGGGAGGGAAAGCAATGAGCAGTTCTTC; V: TRBV10-3; D: TRBD2; size: .; J: TRBJ2-1; length: 16
CDR3: CAISGQGGDNEQFF; DNA: TGTGCCATCAGTGGACAGGGGGGAGACAATGAGCAGTTCTTC; V: TRBV10-3; D: TRBD1; size: .; J: TRBJ2-1; length: 14
CDR3: CASSEMTGGYGYNEQFF; DNA: TGTGCCAGCAGCGAGATGACAGGGGGCTATGGGTACAATGAGCAGTTCTTC; V: TRBV13; D: TRBD1; size: .; J: TRBJ2-1; length: 17
CDR3: CASSLMTEEAFF; DNA: TGTGCCAGCAGCTTAATGACAGAAGAAGCTTTCTTT; V: TRBV5-4; D: .; size: .; J: TRBJ1-1; length: 12
CDR3: CASSRGQGYLGELFF; DNA: TGTGCCAGCAGTAGGGGACAGGGGTATCTCGGGGAGCTGTTTTTT; V: TRBV28; D: TRBD1; size: .; J: TRBJ2-2; length: 15
CDR3: CARKTSGRRTGELFF; DNA: TGTGCCCGCAAGACTAGCGGGAGACGCACCGGGGAGCTGTTTTTT; V: TRBV30; D: TRBD2; size: .; J: TRBJ2-2; length: 15
CDR3: CASSTDSGNQPQHF; DNA: TGTGCCAGCTCGACTGACAGCGGCAATCAGCCCCAGCATTTT; V: TRBV18; D: .; size: few; J: TRBJ1-5; length: 14
CDR3: CASSFLGGGNEQYF; DNA: TGTGCCAGCAGCTTCCTGGGAGGCGGGAACGAGCAGTACTTC; V: TRBV5-6; D: .; size: .; J: TRBJ2-7; length: 14
CDR3: CASGTIQGAYTEAFF; DNA: TGTGCCAGCGGAACGATACAGGGGGCCTACACTGAAGCTTTCTTT; V: TRBV2; D: TRBD1; size: .; J: TRBJ1-1; length: 15
CDR3: CASPGSIHGYTF; DNA: TGTGCCAGCCCTGGGAGTATCCATGGCTACACCTTC; V: TRBV6-1; D: .; size: .; J: TRBJ1-2; length: 12
CDR3: CASSESGTRYSGANVLTF; DNA: TGTGCCAGCAGTGAATCCGGGACACGCTACTCTGGGGCCAACGTCCTGACTTTC; V: TRBV6-1; D: .; size: once; J: TRBJ2-6; length: 18
CDR3: CASSLQPGHPYEQYF; DNA: TGTGCCAGCAGTCTCCAACCGGGACACCCTTACGAGCAGTACTTC; V: TRBV27; D: .; size: .; J: TRBJ2-7; length: 15
CDR3: CASSPSGRGETQYF; DNA: TGTGCCAGCAGCCCTAGCGGGAGAGGGGAGACCCAGTACTTC; V: TRBV7-2; D: TRBD2; size: .; J: TRBJ2-5; length: 14
CDR3: CASSSPPLVGLAGEQFF; DNA: TGTGCCAGCAGCTCCCCCCCCCTCGTCGGACTAGCTGGTGAGCAGTTCTTC; V: TRBV7-9; D: TRBD2; size: .; J: TRBJ2-1; length: 17
CDR3: CASSPRTGGVDEQFF; DNA: TGTGCCAGCAGCCCACGGACAGGGGGCGTCGATGAGCAGTTCTTC; V: TRBV13; D: TRBD1; size: .; J: TRBJ2-1; length: 15
CDR3: CASSPSQGSNYGYTF; DNA: TGTGCCAGCAGTCCCTCACAGGGATCTAACTATGGCTACACCTTC; V: TRBV6-1; D: .; size: .; J: TRBJ1-2; length: 15
CDR3: CASSLGPAGGYEQYF; DNA: TGTGCCAGCAGTTTAGGGCCAGCGGGAGGATACGAGCAGTACTTC; V: TRBV27; D: TRBD2; size: .; J: TRBJ2-7; length: 15
CDR3: CASSRTLGLAGVAETQYF; DNA: TGTGCCAGCAGCCGAACCCTCGGACTAGCGGGAGTAGCCGAGACCCAGTACTTC; V: TRBV11-3; D: TRBD2; size: .; J: TRBJ2-5; length: 18
CDR3: CASSYLEAGEQYF; DNA: TGTGCCAGCAGTTACTTAGAGGCGGGGGAGCAGTACTTC; V: TRBV6-5; D: TRBD2; size: .; J: TRBJ2-5; length: 13
CDR3: CASSVVAGSYNEQFF; DNA: TGTGCCAGCAGCGTAGTAGCGGGGTCCTACAATGAGCAGTTCTTC; V: TRBV9; D: TRBD2; size: .; J: TRBJ2-1; length: 15
CDR3: CASSPSGRSTDTQYF; DNA: TGTGCCAGCAGTCCTAGCGGGAGGAGCACAGATACGCAGTATTTT; V: TRBV6-5; D: TRBD2; size: .; J: TRBJ2-3; length: 15
CDR3: CASSEGTSGRYYQETQYF; DNA: TGTGCCAGCAGTGAAGGGACTAGCGGGAGATACTACCAAGAGACCCAGTACTTC; V: TRBV2; D: TRBD2; size: .; J: TRBJ2-5; length: 18